Sequencing of this T cell receptor beta chain was carried out in a study of blood T cells in healthy people across ages. A sample-barcoded 5' primer and a J-beta primer mix were used in a second PCR of roughly 6 to 11 cycles. Each cDNA was tagged by a template-switch adaptor containing 12 random nucleotides. TCRdb reprocessed the 5' RACE reads with MiXCR, giving one entry per CDR3 protein. The table shows some 790,000 distinct CDR3 sequences, with 29% occurring only once. Extraction of total RNA produced a minimum of 6 micrograms from each sample. The ends were cut back, 2 bases at V and 4 bases at J, with 14 bases in the middle. The CDR3 is made up of 15 amino acids. Germline lookup yields CDR1 SEHNR and CDR2 FQNEAQ (reference sequence). In this sample, this clonotype turned up many times.

The sample taken for sequencing was blood. This sequence was found in a woman at least 80 years old in good health. The chain recombines TRBV7-9 with TRBJ1-2; weak D call: TRBD1 (5 bases). The CDR3 spells CASSLSQTGVYGYTF. DNA for the CDR3: TGTGCCAGCAGCTTATCCCAGACGGGGGTCTATGGCTACACCTTC.